Below, 22 T cell receptor beta chains from the same sample are listed, as sequenced in a study of T-cell memory formation after mild COVID-19. TCRdb used MiXCR to reprocess the 5' RACE reads, holding one entry per CDR3 protein. The table includes roughly 240,000 distinct CDR3 sequences, approximately 15% detected once. The specimen was PBMCs or a T cell subset sorted from them (not recorded which). Every receptor here comes from an adult woman who had mild COVID-19 (a few samples of this study predate the infection). Cell type and time point are not known.

The chain employs TRBV6-5 and TRBJ2-1; perhaps TRBD1 as D (6 bases). This CDR3 has 17 amino acids. From germline, CDR1 is MNHEY and CDR2 SVGAGI. V lost 6 bases and J 0 bases, leaving 18 bases between the germline ends. The DNA of the CDR3 is TGTGCCAGCAGATTATCTACAGGGAGCTCCTCCTACAATGAGCAGTTCTTC. Its translation is CASRLSTGSSSYNEQFF.

This clonotype was found a few times. The chain employs TRBV5-1 and TRBJ2-1, with D uncertain. CDR3 size: 16 residues. Trimming took 1 base from V and 9 from J, leaving 20 bases between them. The germline V gene has CDR1 SGHRS and CDR2 YFSETQ. The CDR3 DNA follows: TGCGCCAGCAGCTTGCCGGGCCCCACGAACCTTGGTGAGCAGTTCTTC. Translation: CASSLPGPTNLGEQFF.

The J gene is TRBJ2-4, the V gene TRBV4-1; TRBD2 might be the D (6 bases). This CDR3 spans 18 amino acids. The germline V and J ends were trimmed by 4 bases and 1 base, with 20 bases remaining between them. Germline loops: CDR1 MGHRA, CDR2 YSYEKL. DNA of the CDR3: TGCGCCAGCAGCCGAGCTCCGGAGGGCGCGCTTGCCAAAAACATTCAGTACTTC. Translated, it gives CASSRAPEGALAKNIQYF.

There are a few counts of this clonotype. This chain connects TRBV5-1 to TRBJ1-2; 8 nucleotides agree with TRBD1. This CDR3 comprises 12 residues. Per germline, CDR1 SGHRS and CDR2 YFSETQ. V lost 4 bases, J lost 6 bases, and 2 bases stayed unmatched. CDR3: CASSQTGDGYTF. CDR3 in DNA: TGCGCCAGCAGCCAGACAGGGGATGGCTACACCTTC.

This chain uses TRBV30 with TRBJ1-2; D may be TRBD1 (6 bases). There are 11 residues in the CDR3. V was trimmed by 3 bases and J by 8 bases, leaving 10 bases between them. Germline loops: CDR1 GTSNPN, CDR2 SVGIG (reference sequence). In DNA form, the CDR3 reads TGTGCCTGGAGCAGAGGGGGGGGCTACACCTTC. Amino acids: CAWSRGGGYTF.

The genes are TRBV29-1 and TRBJ2-3; 8 nucleotides match TRBD2. Germline-derived CDR1 and CDR2 are SQVTM and ANQGSEA. The CDR3 length is 14 residues. Trimming at V came to 3 bases and at J to 0 bases, leaving 2 bases not matched to a gene. CDR3: CSVDKRESTDTQYF. The CDR3 DNA follows: TGCAGCGTTGATAAGCGGGAGAGCACAGATACGCAGTATTTT.

CDR3 bases: TGTGCCAGCAGTGAGTTTCCGGGACAGGGGGCCACAGATACGCAGTATTTT. This sequence encodes CASSEFPGQGATDTQYF. The genes are TRBV6-1 and TRBJ2-3; TRBD1 aligns across 12 bases. CDR3 size: 17 residues. CDR1 MNHNS and CDR2 SASEGT come from the germline V gene. The junction had 6 bases not matched to a gene; V was cut back by 3 bases and J by 2 bases.

This clonotype was seen repeatedly, ten times or more. The chain has TRBV7-2 and TRBJ2-5; tentative D call: TRBD2 (6 bases). Trimming pared 1 base from V and 8 bases from J, leaving 26 bases between. This CDR3 is 18 amino acids long. The germline CDR1 and CDR2 sequences are SGHTA and FQGNSA. The CDR3 loop is CASSLGPPGVWVPLTQYF. The DNA for the CDR3 is TGTGCCAGCAGCTTAGGGCCCCCGGGAGTCTGGGTTCCTCTAACCCAGTACTTC.

The V call is TRBV2, the J call TRBJ1-5; TRBD1 aligns across 8 bases. The CDR3 is made up of 14 amino acids. Losses at the gene ends were 3 bases for V and 3 bases for J; bases not matched to a gene: 1. Germline CDR1 and CDR2: SNHLY and FYNNEI. The CDR3 sequence is CASSDQGANQPQHF. Written as DNA, the CDR3 is TGTGCCAGCAGTGACCAGGGGGCCAATCAGCCCCAGCATTTT.

The chain has TRBV7-9 and TRBJ1-6; a weak D match, TRBD1 (5 bases). This CDR3 is 13 amino acids long. V dropped 5 bases and J dropped 6 bases, with 8 bases sitting between them. CDR1 is SEHNR, CDR2 FQNEAQ, per germline (reference sequence). The CDR3 protein is CASSGDLNSPLHF. The CDR3 DNA reads as TGTGCCAGCAGCGGGGACCTTAATTCACCCCTCCACTTT.

V gene TRBV2 combines with J gene TRBJ2-5; TRBD2 agrees at 10 bases. V gave up 6 bases and J gave up 3 bases; unmatched junction bases: 4. Germline CDR1 SNHLY, CDR2 FYNNEI. This CDR3 contains 14 residues. The CDR3 DNA follows: TGTGCCAGCAGCTACGGACTAGCGGAAGAGACCCAGTACTTC. Its protein is CASSYGLAEETQYF.

The CDR3 sequence is CASRPGTALEPQHF. Written as DNA, the CDR3 is TGTGCCAGCAGGCCTGGGACGGCCCTAGAGCCCCAGCATTTT. This chain uses TRBV6-5 with TRBJ1-5; a weak D match, TRBD1 (5 bases). The CDR3 is 14 residues long. Deletions cut 6 bases from V and 8 bases from J, with 17 bases between. Germline V CDR1 and CDR2: MNHEY, SVGAGI.

The V gene is TRBV19, the J gene TRBJ1-2; 7 nucleotides agree with TRBD1. Per germline, CDR1 LNHDA and CDR2 SQIVND (reference sequence). The CDR3 consists of 12 residues. The V segment lost 10 bases and the J segment 2 bases; nucleotides outside the gene matches: 4. This chain's CDR3 is CATATGNYGYTF. Written as DNA, the CDR3 is TGTGCCACCGCGACAGGGAACTATGGCTACACCTTC.

This clonotype was detected a few times. J is TRBJ2-7 and V is TRBV4-2; TRBD2 agrees at 13 bases. In germline, CDR1 is LGHNA, CDR2 YNFKEQ. V lost 0 bases and J lost 5; bases outside the gene matches: 10. The CDR3 spans 18 residues. The CDR3 coding sequence is TGTGCCAGCAGCCAAGACCCCATGACTAGCGGGAGGTGGAACGAGCAGTACTTC. This gives the protein CASSQDPMTSGRWNEQYF.

This clonotype occurred a few times. V gene TRBV7-6 combines with J gene TRBJ2-1; D is undetermined. V was trimmed by 6 bases and J by 9 bases, leaving 15 bases between them. This CDR3 spans 13 amino acids. CDR1 and CDR2 from the germline V gene are SGHVS and FNYEAQ. CDR3 sequence reads: CASSLGIDAEQFF. The CDR3, as DNA: TGTGCCAGCAGTTTGGGGATCGATGCTGAGCAGTTCTTC.

The J gene is TRBJ2-5, the V gene TRBV7-9; D is unresolved. The V and J ends lost 2 bases and 5 bases respectively, with 12 bases between them. The germline V gene has CDR1 SEHNR and CDR2 FQNEAQ (reference sequence). CDR3 length equals 14 residues. The CDR3: CASSLSPVGETQYF. DNA of the CDR3: TGTGCCAGCAGCTTATCCCCAGTTGGGGAGACCCAGTACTTC.

V and J are TRBV5-1 and TRBJ2-3; tentative D call: TRBD2 (6 bases). This CDR3 comprises 15 residues. From germline, CDR1 is SGHRS and CDR2 YFSETQ. The V gene lost 1 base and the J gene lost 1 base, with 10 bases spanning the gap. CDR3 loop: CASSLSPGGTDTQYF. CDR3 nucleotides: TGCGCCAGCAGCTTGAGTCCGGGGGGCACAGATACGCAGTATTTT. Variable domain in full (rest from reference TRBV5-1 and TRBJ2-3): KAGVTQTPRYLIKTRGQQVTLSCSPISGHRSVSWYQQTPGQGLQFLFEYFSETQRNKGNFPGRFSGRQFSNSRSEMNVSTLELGDSALYLCASSLSPGGTDTQYFGPGTRLTVL.

This sequence joins TRBV6-6 and TRBJ1-5; TRBD1 might be the D (5 bases). V was pared by 2 bases and J by 0 bases, with 17 bases between. CDR1 is MNHNY, CDR2 SVGAGI, per germline (reference sequence). This CDR3 has 18 residues. DNA for the CDR3: TGTGCCAGCAGTTACGAACTGGGGCAGGAACTTAGCAATCAGCCCCAGCATTTT. This gives the protein CASSYELGQELSNQPQHF.

The chain recombines TRBV28 with TRBJ1-1; no firm D call. This CDR3 region has 12 residues. CDR1 is MDHEN and CDR2 is SYDVKM in the germline V gene. The germline V and J ends were trimmed by 6 bases and 11 bases, with 16 bases remaining between them. The CDR3 region has the DNA TGTGCCAGCAGCTTTGTCGGAGGGCGGGCTTTCTTT. As protein: CASSFVGGRAFF.

The chain employs TRBV7-8 and TRBJ2-7; TRBD1 agrees at 9 bases. CDR1 is SGHVS, CDR2 FQNEAQ, per germline. V lost 2 bases, J lost 2 bases, and 7 bases stayed unmatched. The CDR3 runs to 16 residues. The CDR3 DNA reads as TGTGCCAGCAGCTTAATCCGGGACAGGGCCACCTACGAGCAGTACTTC. Protein product: CASSLIRDRATYEQYF.

In this sample, this clonotype turned up a few times. The chain recombines TRBV18 with TRBJ2-1; the match to TRBD1 covers 9 bases. The CDR3 spans 20 residues. Per germline, CDR1 KGHSH and CDR2 LQKENI. V trimming: 3 bases; J trimming: 4 bases; junction bases outside the gene matches: 19. The DNA of the CDR3 is TGTGCCAGCTCACCCCAGGTTGGACAGGGGCACCGGAGCTTATACAATGAGCAGTTCTTC. Amino acids: CASSPQVGQGHRSLYNEQFF.

This clonotype has just a few counts. The chain combines TRBV13 with TRBJ2-1; 10 bases agree with TRBD2. There are 16 residues in the CDR3. CDR1 and CDR2 (germline): PRHDT, FYEKMQ (reference sequence). The V segment lost 5 bases and the J segment 10 bases; nucleotides outside the gene matches: 14. CDR3 DNA: TGTGCCAGCAGCATAAGTGGGCTAGCGGGAGTAGAGGAGCAGTTCTTC. It is translated as CASSISGLAGVEEQFF.